This T cell receptor beta chain was recorded in a study of shared clonotypes between healthy human individuals. Generated by immunoSEQ multiplex PCR, the TCRdb table keeps only in-frame clones and is missing some. In the table there are approximately 940,000 clones, approximately 80% of which are singletons. The specimen was memory CD4+ T cells sorted from blood. Regarding subset: CD45RA-negative fraction. This receptor was identified in a man younger than 30 in good health.

DNA of the CDR3: TGTGCCAGCAGTGGATTAGCGGGGGGGCAAAGTGAGCAGTTCTTC. Its protein is CASSGLAGGQSEQFF. V and J are TRBV6-1 and TRBJ2-1, with 11 bases identical to TRBD2. Germline CDR1 and CDR2: MNHNS and SASEGT. The CDR3 is 15 amino acids. V gave up 4 bases and J gave up 9 bases; unmatched junction bases: 8.